The subject of this entry is one T cell receptor beta chain. Its target antigen remains unknown. The record has no base qualities; no much larger clone is one base away. The source of the sample is a study of shared clonotypes between healthy human individuals (dated by TCRdb to the early 2020s). Broadly, across the study: The cohort included a few men and a couple of women between 18 and 49 years of age. The study deeply sequenced blood TCR repertoires of five healthy adults to estimate repertoire size and the extent of clonotype sharing between individuals. Per donor, leukapheresis produced somewhere between about 0.85 and 9.5 billion PBMCs. To increase sequencing depth and limit assay-specific biases, TCR repertoire library preparation and sequencing were carried out by different laboratories using diverse techniques. For each donor, CD4 naive and CD4 memory were each given three plates, CD8 naive was given two plates, and CD8 memory was given one plate.

What the study reported, not specific to this receptor: Larger estimated clonotype richness was generally found for naive subsets than for memory subsets. Based on pairwise subsampling, the degree of clonotype sharing among donors was expected to be affected by sequencing depth. Rarefaction of sorted-subset datasets indicated incomplete sequencing despite the large sequencing depth. Sharing across a handful of donors was observed for roughly 5.4% of naive CD4, 3% to 4% of naive CD8, about 2.3% of memory CD4, and around 0.42% of memory CD8 clonotypes. Sampling was restricted to blood, and TCR repertoires in tissues likely differ from the TCR repertoires found in blood. Higher generation probabilities were observed for clonotypes shared by all four sorted-subset donors than for non-shared clonotypes. Because the study included only a small number of donors, the genetic and exposure-history diversity represented was limited.

V is pruned by 5 bases and J by 6 bases, leaving 4 bases of the junction without a gene match. CDR3 length: 15 amino acids, cysteine to phenylalanine. The retained sequence is limited to the CDR3, 45 bases, with the frame set at the first base. Sequences PRHDT (CDR1) and FYEKMQ (CDR2) are obtained from the germline V gene (reference sequence). Using the deep immunoSEQ assay, multiplex PCR amplified TCR CDR3 regions from genomic DNA. Extracted genomic DNA from each cell subset was distributed evenly across all wells of several immunoSEQ 96-well plates, and each plate was treated as a replicate. For sorted subsets, 200 to 250 ng of genomic DNA, equivalent to 25,000 to 35,000 T cell genomes, went into each replicate PCR. Purified libraries were measured with a Qubit 3.0 fluorometer, size-checked on a Bioanalyzer 2100, and measured again with the KAPA Library Quantification kit. A separate single-read 150-cycle Illumina NextSeq 550 flow cell was used to sequence each immunoSEQ 96-well plate. Regarding the original processing steps: The immunoSEQ output contained only junctional sequences without quality scores, so filtering could not match that applied to full-length reads. Sequences were annotated with PyIR, a Python wrapper for IgBLAST v1.9, and V/J genes and CDR3 were assigned using IMGT germline references. Any read was removed if the V/J assignment was weak (E-value above 1e-6), the CDR3 was missing, or the read contained stop codons, out-of-frame junctions, or ambiguous translated residues. V3J clonotypes were defined as sequences sharing an identical inferred V gene, J gene, and CDR3 amino acid sequence. To compute the percentage overlap between repertoires, the number of shared unique clonotypes was divided by the size of the smaller repertoire. Richness of each repertoire was evaluated using RTK rarefaction, the Chao1 estimator, and Recon v2.1 estimates of unobserved clonotypes. For all TCRbeta clonotypes obtained by the gDNA method from several donors, generation probabilities were computed with OLGA. This is the immuneACCESS table as TCRdb keeps it, with only in-frame sequences that have V and J called. A part of the clones is gone; compared with another copy, unresolved V genes explain less than half, and the rest is unexplained. That table supplies the V and J calls and clone size; D and trimming were determined from the DNA. Here the sample has about 2.4 million clones; around nine tenths occur a single time. Together, the top ten hold 0.13% to 0.15% of the sample.

The donors were healthy, HIV-negative adults who had no recently reported acute infections or vaccinations. Every donor was a Caucasian adult residing in Nashville, Tennessee, USA. CD4+ T cells were enriched by magnetic negative selection; naive cells were then positively selected on CD45RA, and the negative fraction formed the memory subset. Blood was collected by leukapheresis, and PBMCs were isolated by Ficoll-Histopaque density gradient centrifugation and then cryopreserved in liquid nitrogen vapor phase. Analytical flow cytometry was used to check the purity and quantity of every magnetically sorted T cell population. Each sorted fraction had its genomic DNA isolated and then quantified by UV absorbance on a Nanodrop 2000c.

The receptor was isolated from a man aged 18 to 35 in good health. The chain links TRBV13 with TRBJ2-1, with 13 bases in between that match TRBD2. The sequencing sample was made of naive CD4+ T cells sorted from blood. Read against the paper, the sample's cell subset or site label means: CD45RA+ positively selected. The DNA sequence reads TGTGCCAGCAGCGCCGGGACTAGCGGGATCAATGAGCAGTTCTTC. The resulting protein is CASSAGTSGINEQFF.